The following is a T cell receptor (beta chain) sequence with its context. Compared with the rest of its sample, this clone is large (0.1 to 1%). Its antigen is unknown. No much larger clone is present one base from it, and per-base qualities are unavailable. The immunoSEQ platform was used to sequence TCR beta CDR3 regions at survey depth. The QIAamp DNA micro kit was used to extract genomic DNA from every cultured and uncultured CD8+ T cell population. Turning to the authors' computational methods: Samples with under 5,000 productive reads were excluded, and this exclusion removed about 7% of the 75 HIV peptide-stimulated cultures. Sequences were trimmed to CDR3 by a MANAFEST web app, and nonproductive sequences, CDR3s under 5 amino acids, and sequences not starting with C or ending with F/W were removed. To count as antigen-specific, a clonotype had to be expanded in at least 2 of 3 replicates compared with the no-peptide control at FDR 0.01, and only within one epitope family. In addition, a specific clonotype needed a frequency at least fivefold higher than in wells stimulated with peptides from other epitope families. TCRdb stores this immuneACCESS table with in-frame sequences only. Part of the clones is absent; in the studies checked, under half of the shortfall reflects unresolved V genes, and no reason is known for the rest. V and J calls and clone size are as listed in that table; D and trimming were resolved from the DNA. This sample gives more than 2,500 clones in total; around 73% of them show up just once. Clones ranked in the top ten supply roughly 46% of the sample.

These data originate in a study of CD8 T cell repertoires and HIV-1 epitope variants (TCRdb year 2020). Describing the broader study: Twenty-five peptides representing autologous and known Gag and Nef epitope variants were each used to stimulate T cells in separate culture wells. Among the control conditions were a peptide pool of CMV, EBV and flu, the Ebola AY9 epitope serving as a negative control, and a well with no peptide. The epitopes tested covered three Gag epitope families plus Nef HW9 and YT9. T cells were enriched using the EasySep Human T Cell Enrichment Kit and were co-cultured with equal numbers of autologous T cell-negative cells serving as antigen-presenting cells. The cultures were grown for 10 days in IMDM with gentamicin, and half of the media was changed on days 3 and 7 with IL-2, IL-7 and IL-15 added. A 1M T cell aliquot was kept as an uncultured baseline condition, separate from the roughly 76 T cell cultures. Running each culture condition in triplicate, except for one peptide done in duplicate, gave a total of about 75 T cell cultures.

Beyond this particular receptor, the publication reports: Five or six clonotypes recognized the Nef KF9 family and one clonotype recognized the HW9 family, while no responses to the TAALDMSHF plasma variant were seen. The assay identified only TCR beta chains and indicated proliferation in response to antigen, without indicating T cell function or cytokine profile. Eight to ten antigen-specific TCR beta clonotypes were identified, and six of them appeared cross-reactive for autologous or known escape epitope variants.

The EasySep Human CD8+ T Cell Enrichment Kit was used on day 10 to isolate CD8+ T cells from every culture. Reading the germline V gene gives CDR1 LGHNA and CDR2 YSLEER. The CDR3 covers 19 residues, taking in both the cysteine and the phenylalanine. Here the CDR3 DNA is all that survives: 57 bases in frame from base 1. Between the V and J ends, shortened by 0 bases and 0 bases respectively, the junction contains 17 bases. The sequenced sample was cultured CD8+ T cells derived from PBMCs. The rearrangement joined TRBV4-3 to TRBJ1-4; no D gene can be assigned with confidence. The TCR originated in a male donor with HIV. The encoded CDR3 is CASSQDSTGNIATNEKLFF. The nucleotide sequence reads TGCGCCAGCAGCCAAGATTCAACGGGGAACATTGCAACTAATGAAAAACTGTTTTTT.